This T cell receptor beta chain was identified during a study of cytomegalovirus exposure and HLA in healthy donors. In the study overall: The same platform was used for the 120 or so validation repertoires as for the approximately 670 first-cohort repertoires, as reported in a later analysis.

A note on this clone: Its antigen is still unknown.

The germline V gene has CDR1 SGHDT and CDR2 YYEEEE. This CDR3 has 15 residues. V shed 4 bases, J shed 4 bases, and the junction held 9 bases outside the gene matches. Profiled with immunoSEQ multiplex PCR; TCRdb holds only in-frame clones, not every one. The data contain 130,000 to 150,000 clones, more than 80% of them singletons. Findings and caveats of the study: Investigators reported 150 to 200 TCR beta chains as tied to cytomegalovirus. In vitro testing confirmed a few CMV-associated chains as specific for CMV antigens. In the 95 to 150 validation repertoires, approximately 93% of cluster scores exceeded 0, per a later analysis.

This chain links TRBV5-6 with TRBJ2-7; the match to TRBD1 covers 9 bases. Sample: PBMCs. This sequence originates from a woman aged 25 to 39 in good health and CMV-seropositive. The CDR3 is CASSHPGQGNYEQYF. As DNA, the CDR3 is TGTGCCAGCAGCCATCCGGGACAGGGTAATTACGAGCAGTACTTC. The full variable domain, with the rest looked up from reference TRBV5-6 and TRBJ2-7, is DAGVTQSPTHLIKTRGQQVTLRCSPKSGHDTVSWYQQALGQGPQFIFQYYEEEERQRGNFPDRFSGHQFPNYSSELNVNALLLGDSALYLCASSHPGQGNYEQYFGPGTRLTVT.